This TCR beta chain was identified in a study of blood T cells in healthy people across ages. Study-wide findings and caveats: It was held that the diversity estimates obtained from one million T cells were underestimates. Any changes in expanded clonotypes were possibly confounded, as donor CMV status remained unknown.

Through a sample-barcoded 5' primer and a J-beta primer mix, a second PCR was run for about 6 to 12 cycles. TCRdb called the 5' RACE reads again in MiXCR, with one record for every CDR3 protein. The sample has around 400,000 distinct CDR3 sequences, more than 45% seen once. In this sample, this clonotype turned up a few times. Its antigen is currently unknown. The CDR3 loop spans 16 amino acids. Trimming removed 3 bases at V and 2 bases at J, with 17 bases between. Germline values: CDR1 WSHSY, CDR2 SAAADI. The sequence came from a man between 60 and 70 years old in good health. Material for sequencing was blood. The chain combines TRBV10-2 with TRBJ2-7; TRBD1 or TRBD2 may be the D gene (7 bases each). CDR3 in DNA: TGCGCCAGCAGTGACCCAGGGGGGGGGTTGACCTACGAGCAGTACTTC. Its translation: CASSDPGGGLTYEQYF.